This T cell receptor beta chain is drawn from a study of cytomegalovirus exposure and HLA in healthy donors. Germline values: CDR1 SGHRS, CDR2 YFSETQ. There are 14 residues in the CDR3. Trimming at V came to 0 bases and at J to 2 bases, leaving 0 bases not matched to a gene. It was with 60 Vbeta and 13 Jbeta primers that the PCR ran. The data were produced by immunoSEQ multiplex PCR, yet TCRdb's version contains in-frame clones alone and is incomplete. The sample consists of around 150,000 clones, 70% to 80% of them appearing once. The TCR was taken from a man aged 18 to 29 in good health and CMV-seronegative. The gene calls are TRBV5-1 and TRBJ1-2, with 8 bases aligning to TRBD1. Sequencing was performed on PBMCs. The CDR3 DNA follows: TGCGCCAGCAGCTTGGGGACAGGGAACTATGGCTACACCTTC. This translates into CASSLGTGNYGYTF.